This T cell receptor beta chain was obtained from a study of T cells in Graves' hyperthyroidism and ophthalmopathy. The study, taken as a whole, reports: Blood held most thyroid clonotypes expanded above 0.001 frequency. Ophthalmopathy was told apart from stable hyperthyroidism by a 13 V-J model.

Stable Graves' hyperthyroidism meant no ophthalmopathy progression within 18 months. The diagnostic basis comprised clinical symptoms, serum thyroxine and TRAb, thyroid ultrasound and orbital computed tomography. The CDR3 length is 14 residues. Between the trimmed V and J ends, which lost 6 bases and 6 bases, there was a span of 17 bases. Germline V CDR1 and CDR2: SNHLY, FYNNEI. In regard to this clonotype: The antigen is undetermined.

TCR beta CDR3 region amplification was performed from RNA transcripts. With the HTBI primer set, the TCR CDR3 went through a first round of RT-PCR. MiXCR, run by TCRdb on the multiplex PCR reads, gives a single entry per CDR3 protein. The table includes roughly 580,000 distinct CDR3 sequences, around 46% detected once. Sequencing was performed on peripheral blood or thyroid tissue (not recorded which). The sequence was collected from a woman between 18 and 30 years old with Graves' hyperthyroidism. The chain has TRBV2 and TRBJ1-2; the D gene is possibly TRBD1 (5 bases). The CDR3 is CASSAAGTSDGYTF. The CDR3 DNA reads as TGTGCCAGCAGCGCGGCCGGGACGAGTGATGGCTACACCTTC.